This TCR beta chain was sequenced in a study of T cell changes during pregnancy in multiple sclerosis. The assay was immunoSEQ multiplex PCR, and TCRdb's table has in-frame clones only and misses some. The sample has over 50,000 clones, 80% to 90% seen once; the top ten hold about 5.7%. This CDR3 has 15 residues. The V gene's germline CDR1 is MNHNS and CDR2 SASEGT. The ends were cut back, 11 bases at V and 1 base at J, with 15 bases in the middle. Input material: peripheral blood from another person, used as feeder cells. This chain uses TRBV6-1 with TRBJ2-6; unclear D gene. This clonotype was sampled from a human donor whose cells served as feeder cells for cultures in a pregnancy study. The CDR3 spells CASFRSASGANVLTF. In DNA, the CDR3 is TGTGCCTCCTTTAGGTCGGCATCTGGGGCCAACGTCCTGACTTTC.